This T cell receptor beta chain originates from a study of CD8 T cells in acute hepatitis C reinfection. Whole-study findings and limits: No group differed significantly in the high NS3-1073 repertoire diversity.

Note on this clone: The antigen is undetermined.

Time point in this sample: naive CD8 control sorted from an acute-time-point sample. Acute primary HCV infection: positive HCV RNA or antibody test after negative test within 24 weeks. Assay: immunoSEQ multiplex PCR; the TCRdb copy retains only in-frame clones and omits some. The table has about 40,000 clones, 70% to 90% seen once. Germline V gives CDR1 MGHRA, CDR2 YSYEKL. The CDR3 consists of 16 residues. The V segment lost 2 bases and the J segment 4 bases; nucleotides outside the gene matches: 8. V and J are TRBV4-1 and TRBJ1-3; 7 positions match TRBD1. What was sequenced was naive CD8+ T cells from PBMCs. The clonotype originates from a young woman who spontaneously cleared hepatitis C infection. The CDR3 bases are TGCGCCAGCAGCCAACGAACAGGGGAAGACGGAAACACCATATATTTT. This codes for CASSQRTGEDGNTIYF.